Each of the 25 T cell receptor beta chains below was sequenced from the same sample in a study of OX40 agonist ivuxolimab in advanced cancers. TCRdb keeps only in-frame clones here, not all; method: immunoSEQ multiplex PCR. The sample records around 69,000 clones, more than 65% being singletons. The sample consisted of CD4+ or CD8+ T cells sorted from blood, taken in a trial of the OX40 agonist ivuxolimab. Receptor source: an adult with an advanced solid tumor such as melanoma, head and neck, liver or kidney cancer.

The chain has TRBV5-4 and TRBJ2-3; no firm D call. Germline lookup yields CDR1 SGHNT and CDR2 YYREEE (reference sequence). V was cut by 3 bases and J by 4 bases, with 9 bases left in between. The CDR3 runs 13 residues. In DNA, the CDR3 is TGTGCCAGCAGCTCCCAGCTCCCAGATACGCAGTATTTT. Translating it yields CASSSQLPDTQYF.

This chain connects TRBV30 to TRBJ2-7, with no clear D. The germline gives CDR1 GTSNPN, CDR2 SVGIG (reference sequence). V was shortened by 3 bases and J by 5 bases, with 8 bases between the two germline ends. The CDR3 is 11 amino acids. CDR3 residues: CAWRGLDEQYF. Here the CDR3 DNA reads TGTGCCTGGAGGGGATTAGACGAGCAGTACTTC.

This clone is categorized as medium-sized (0.01 to 0.1%). The V call is TRBV28, the J call TRBJ2-2; 11 nucleotides agree with TRBD2. The CDR3 is 17 residues long. J gave up 4 bases and V 5 bases, and 9 bases lay outside the gene matches. Germline CDR1 reads MDHEN; CDR2 reads SYDVKM. DNA for the CDR3: TGTGCCAGCAGTCAACCGGGACTAGCGGTATCCACCGGGGAGCTGTTTTTT. Translated: CASSQPGLAVSTGELFF.

The V gene is TRBV10-1, the J gene TRBJ2-2, with a weak D call TRBD1 (6 bases). V lost 6 bases and J lost 3, with 8 bases in between. The CDR3 covers 13 residues. The germline CDR1 and CDR2 sequences are WNHNN and SYGVQD (reference sequence). The CDR3 DNA follows: TGCGCCAGCAGGGACAGCTACACCGGGGAGCTGTTTTTT. This translates into CASRDSYTGELFF.

This clone was recorded a few times. This chain links TRBV10-1 with TRBJ1-2; 8 nucleotides match TRBD1. Looked up from germline, CDR1 is WNHNN and CDR2 is SYGVQD (reference sequence). V trimming: 5 bases; J trimming: 7 bases; junction bases outside the gene matches: 6. The CDR3 is 13 residues long. The CDR3 DNA reads as TGCGCCAGCAGTTCGGACAGGGTGGGTGGCTACACCTTC. Translation: CASSSDRVGGYTF.

The rearrangement uses TRBV28 and TRBJ1-1; D is possibly TRBD1 (6 bases). V lost 8 bases and J lost 11, with 21 bases in between. Looked up from germline, CDR1 is MDHEN and CDR2 is SYDVKM. CDR3 length equals 13 residues. The CDR3 is CASQVTGGVWAFF. CDR3 bases: TGTGCCAGCCAAGTTACCGGGGGCGTGTGGGCTTTCTTT.

The gene calls are TRBV9 and TRBJ1-1; 9 bases map to TRBD1. With 6 bases clipped from V and 8 bases from J, the junction kept 11 bases outside the gene matches. CDR1 SGDLS and CDR2 YYNGEE come from the germline V gene. The CDR3 totals 14 residues. The CDR3 region has the DNA TGTGCCAGCACGCCGGGACAGGGTCTATCAGAAGCTTTCTTT. It encodes CASTPGQGLSEAFF.

The chain uses TRBV4-3 and TRBJ2-7; no reliable D call. Germline loops: CDR1 LGHNA, CDR2 YSLEER. Trimming cost V 4 bases and J 3 bases, with 10 bases left between them. The CDR3 is made up of 13 amino acids. For the CDR3, the DNA is TGCGCCAGCAGCCCCAGTAAGGGCTACGAGCAGTACTTC. It yields the protein CASSPSKGYEQYF.

The chain joins TRBV28 to TRBJ2-7, with D perhaps TRBD1 (6 bases). V dropped 6 bases and J dropped 0 bases, with 9 bases sitting between them. The CDR3 spans 13 residues. The V gene's germline CDR1 is MDHEN and CDR2 SYDVKM. The CDR3 DNA reads TGTGCCAGCAGGTGGGGGCACTCCTACGAGCAGTACTTC. Encoded protein: CASRWGHSYEQYF.

This chain links TRBV5-1 with TRBJ2-1; tentatively, D is TRBD1 or TRBD2 (5 bases each). The germline V gene encodes CDR1 SGHRS and CDR2 YFSETQ. Trimming pared 4 bases from V and 6 bases from J, leaving 17 bases between. The CDR3 loop spans 15 amino acids. CDR3 loop: CASSRGPTPGNEQFF. In nucleotides, the CDR3 is TGCGCCAGCAGCCGGGGACCGACCCCGGGCAATGAGCAGTTCTTC.

This clone was counted once. The chain is built from TRBV13 and TRBJ2-3, with 7 bases lining up with TRBD2. The CDR3 runs to 18 residues. J lost 2 bases, V lost 4 bases, and 15 bases had no gene match. Germline V gene data show CDR1 as PRHDT and CDR2 as FYEKMQ (reference sequence). As DNA, the CDR3 is TGTGCCAGCAGCTCTTATAGGCCCGCAGCGGGGAACACAGATACGCAGTATTTT. It encodes CASSSYRPAAGNTDTQYF.

The chain links TRBV28 to TRBJ2-7, with TRBD1 matching over 7 bases. CDR3 length equals 13 residues. J lost 3 bases, V lost 3 bases, and 2 bases had no gene match. Germline V gene lookup returns CDR1 MDHEN and CDR2 SYDVKM. The CDR3 here is CASSFWDSYEQYF. The CDR3 coding sequence is TGTGCCAGCAGTTTTTGGGACAGCTACGAGCAGTACTTC.

The V and J genes are TRBV5-1 and TRBJ2-1; D uncertain. Germline lookup yields CDR1 SGHRS and CDR2 YFSETQ. There are 15 residues in the CDR3. Trimming cost V 3 bases and J 0 bases, with 10 bases left between them. For the CDR3, the DNA is TGCGCCAGCAGCTCTAGGGTTAGCTCCTACAATGAGCAGTTCTTC. This sequence encodes CASSSRVSSYNEQFF.

The chain recombines TRBV6-6 with TRBJ2-7; D perhaps matches TRBD2 (6 bases). Trimming took off 3 bases at V and 3 bases at J, with 15 bases between the two ends. This CDR3 is built from 15 residues. Germline V CDR1 and CDR2: MNHNY, SVGAGI (reference sequence). The chain's CDR3 is CASSYSRGGVYEQYF. The CDR3 bases are TGTGCCAGCAGTTATTCTCGGGGAGGCGTCTACGAGCAGTACTTC.

The chain employs TRBV11-2 and TRBJ2-7; 10 bases agree with TRBD2. J lost 2 bases, V lost 5 bases, and 3 bases had no gene match. Germline V CDR1 and CDR2: SGHAT, FQNNGV. The CDR3 runs to 14 residues. DNA for the CDR3: TGTGCCAGCAGCACGACTAGCGGGCCCTACGAGCAGTACTTC. Translated: CASSTTSGPYEQYF.

This chain links TRBV18 with TRBJ2-1, with a possible D match to TRBD1 (6 bases). Germline V gene lookup returns CDR1 KGHSH and CDR2 LQKENI. The CDR3 is made up of 14 amino acids. Trimming pared 0 bases from V and 7 bases from J, leaving 10 bases between. Here the CDR3 DNA reads TGTGCCAGCTCACCACCAAGCGACAGGAATGAGCAGTTCTTC. Translation gives CASSPPSDRNEQFF.

The V call is TRBV28, the J call TRBJ2-1; either TRBD1 or TRBD2 may fit D (7 bases each). The CDR3 contains 16 residues. Germline V gives CDR1 MDHEN, CDR2 SYDVKM. V lost 9 bases and J 0 bases, leaving 18 bases between the germline ends. CDR3 residues: CASTQGGRSSYNEQFF. In DNA form, the CDR3 reads TGTGCCAGTACCCAGGGGGGGAGGAGCTCCTACAATGAGCAGTTCTTC.

The chain joins TRBV7-2 to TRBJ2-7; 12 bases agree with TRBD2. The CDR3 sequence is 16 residues long. Germline V CDR1 and CDR2: SGHTA, FQGNSA. V trimming: 1 base; J trimming: 6 bases; junction bases outside the gene matches: 7. CDR3 sequence: CASSLELTSGSGEQYF. The CDR3 nucleotides read TGTGCCAGCAGCTTAGAGTTGACTAGCGGGAGCGGCGAGCAGTACTTC.

The V call is TRBV4-3, the J call TRBJ2-3; 8 bases are a match to TRBD2. The CDR3 runs 17 residues. Trimming removed 0 bases from V and 6 bases from J; junction bases left unmatched: 11. Germline V gene data show CDR1 as LGHNA and CDR2 as YSLEER. The CDR3: CASSQDFKRGYGDTQYF. The CDR3 nucleotides read TGCGCCAGCAGCCAAGATTTCAAGCGGGGGTACGGGGATACGCAGTATTTT.

The rearrangement joins TRBV7-6 to TRBJ2-2; 8 nucleotides align to TRBD2. V dropped 5 bases and J dropped 11; count of bases not matched to a gene: 10. Germline V lookup: CDR1 SGHVS, CDR2 FNYEAQ. This CDR3 is 14 amino acids long. The CDR3 spells CASSREAGAAELFF. The CDR3 nucleotides are TGTGCCAGCAGCAGAGAAGCGGGAGCTGCAGAGCTGTTTTTT.

V is TRBV7-2 and J is TRBJ2-7; D not certain. The ends were cut back, 5 bases at V and 6 bases at J, with 11 bases in the middle. The CDR3 loop spans 12 amino acids. From germline, CDR1 is SGHTA and CDR2 FQGNSA. CDR3 bases: TGTGCCAGCAGCGCGACCGGCGGCGAGCAGTACTTC. It encodes CASSATGGEQYF.

Notes on this clone: Mismatch with germline at one junction end may stem from a read error. The V and J genes are TRBV7-9 and TRBJ1-1; unclear D gene. This CDR3 has 14 amino acids. Germline loops: CDR1 SEHNR, CDR2 FQNEAQ (reference sequence). CDR3 DNA: TGTGCCAGCAGCTTGTCAGGCATGAACACTGAAACTTTCTTT. Encoded protein: CASSLSGMNTETFF.

J is TRBJ2-7 and V is TRBV9, with D perhaps TRBD2 (5 bases). There are 16 residues in the CDR3. V dropped 1 base and J dropped 2 bases, with 16 bases sitting between them. CDR1 and CDR2 from the germline V gene are SGDLS and YYNGEE. The CDR3 sequence is CASSVNPAAITYEQYF. The CDR3 DNA follows: TGTGCCAGCAGCGTAAACCCAGCGGCGATTACCTACGAGCAGTACTTC.

This sequence joins TRBV9 and TRBJ2-1, with D unresolved. The V gene lost 3 bases and the J gene lost 8 bases, with 9 bases spanning the gap. The CDR3 covers 12 residues. Germline-derived CDR1 and CDR2 are SGDLS and YYNGEE. The CDR3 nucleotides read TGTGCCAGCAGCGCAGCCTTGGATGAGCAGTTCTTC. Amino acids: CASSAALDEQFF.

This clone was recorded a few times. CDR3 in amino acids: CASRWRGQGVGQPQHF. CDR3 sequence (DNA): TGTGCCAGCAGGTGGAGGGGACAGGGGGTTGGTCAGCCCCAGCATTTT. V and J are TRBV27 and TRBJ1-5; TRBD1 agrees at 11 bases. Germline V gene sequence: CDR1 MNHEY, CDR2 SMNVEV (reference sequence). V gave up 6 bases and J gave up 6 bases; unmatched junction bases: 10. The CDR3 extends over 16 amino acids.